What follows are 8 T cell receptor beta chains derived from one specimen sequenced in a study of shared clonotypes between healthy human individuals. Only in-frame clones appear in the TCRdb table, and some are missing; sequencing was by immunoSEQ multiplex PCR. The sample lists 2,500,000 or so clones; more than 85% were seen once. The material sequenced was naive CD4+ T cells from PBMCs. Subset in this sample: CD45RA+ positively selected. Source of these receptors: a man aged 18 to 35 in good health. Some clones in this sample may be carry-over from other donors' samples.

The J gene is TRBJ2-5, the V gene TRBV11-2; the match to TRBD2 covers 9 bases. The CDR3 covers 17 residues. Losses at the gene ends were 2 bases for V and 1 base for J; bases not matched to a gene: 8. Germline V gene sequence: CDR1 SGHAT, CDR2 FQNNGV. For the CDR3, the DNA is TGTGCCAGCAGCTTATGCAGTCTAGCGGGATCCCAAGAGACCCAGTACTTC. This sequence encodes CASSLCSLAGSQETQYF.

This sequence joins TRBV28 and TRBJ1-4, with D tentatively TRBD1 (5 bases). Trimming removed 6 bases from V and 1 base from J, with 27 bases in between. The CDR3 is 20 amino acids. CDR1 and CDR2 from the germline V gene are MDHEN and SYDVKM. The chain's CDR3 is CASSTPVGRGAHLTNEKLFF. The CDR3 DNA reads TGTGCCAGCAGCACGCCCGTTGGTAGGGGCGCCCACTTAACTAATGAAAAACTGTTTTTT.

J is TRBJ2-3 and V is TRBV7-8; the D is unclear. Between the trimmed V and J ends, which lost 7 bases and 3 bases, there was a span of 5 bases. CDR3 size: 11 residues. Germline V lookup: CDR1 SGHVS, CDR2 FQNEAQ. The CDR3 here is CASTETDTQYF. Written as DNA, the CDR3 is TGTGCCAGCACCGAGACAGATACGCAGTATTTT.

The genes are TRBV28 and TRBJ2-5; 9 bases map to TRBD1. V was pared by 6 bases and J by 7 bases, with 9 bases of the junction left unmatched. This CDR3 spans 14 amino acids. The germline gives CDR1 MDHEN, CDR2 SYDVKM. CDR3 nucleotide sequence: TGTGCCAGCAGAACCGAGAGACAGGGGGGGACCCAGTACTTC. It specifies CASRTERQGGTQYF.

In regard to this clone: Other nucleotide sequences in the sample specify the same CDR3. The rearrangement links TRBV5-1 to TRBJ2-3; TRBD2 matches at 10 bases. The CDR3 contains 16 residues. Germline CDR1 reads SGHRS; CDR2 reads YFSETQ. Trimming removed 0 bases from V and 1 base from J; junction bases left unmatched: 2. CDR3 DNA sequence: TGCGCCAGCAGCTTGGGAGGACTAGCGGGCACAGATACGCAGTATTTT. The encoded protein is CASSLGGLAGTDTQYF.

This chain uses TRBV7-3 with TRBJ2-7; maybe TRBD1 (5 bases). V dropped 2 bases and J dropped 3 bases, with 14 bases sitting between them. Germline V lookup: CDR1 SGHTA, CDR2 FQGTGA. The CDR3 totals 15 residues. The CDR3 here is CASSLSWGTDYEQYF. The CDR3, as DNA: TGTGCCAGCAGCTTATCTTGGGGCACAGACTACGAGCAGTACTTC. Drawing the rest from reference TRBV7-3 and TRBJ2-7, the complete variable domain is GAGVSQTPSNKVTEKGKYVELRCDPISGHTALYWYRQSLGQGPEFLIYFQGTGAADDSGLPNDRFFAVRPEGSVSTLKIQRTERGDSAVYLCASSLSWGTDYEQYFGPGTRLTVT.

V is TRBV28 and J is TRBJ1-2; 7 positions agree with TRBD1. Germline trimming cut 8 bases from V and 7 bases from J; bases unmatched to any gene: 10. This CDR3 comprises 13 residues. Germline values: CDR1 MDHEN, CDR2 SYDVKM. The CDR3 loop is CASSQDRRAGYTF. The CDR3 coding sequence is TGTGCCAGCTCCCAGGACAGGAGGGCTGGCTACACCTTC.

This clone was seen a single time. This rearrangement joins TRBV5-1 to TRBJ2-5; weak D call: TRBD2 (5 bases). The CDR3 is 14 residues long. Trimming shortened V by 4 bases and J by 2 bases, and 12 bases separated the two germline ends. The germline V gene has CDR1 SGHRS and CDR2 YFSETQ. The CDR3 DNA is TGCGCCAGCAGCGAGGGTGGGCAGCAAGAGACCCAGTACTTC. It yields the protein CASSEGGQQETQYF.